One and the same sample provided the 27 T cell receptor beta chains below, sequenced in a study of blood T cell repertoires in COVID-19 (dated by TCRdb to 2018 to 2020). Libraries came from the immunoSEQ multiplex PCR assay. Imported from immuneACCESS, the table was reduced by TCRdb to in-frame sequences with V and J called. These copies leave out some clones; in studies compared against another copy, an unresolved V gene accounts for under half, and the cause of the remainder is not known. Across this sample there are approximately 240,000 clones, with 70% to 85% seen only once. 4.9% of the sample is held by the ten biggest clonotypes. Sequencing was carried out using peripheral blood. All receptors come from an elderly woman with active or convalescent COVID-19.

The CDR3 spells CASSYASQPQHF. CDR3 sequence (DNA): TGTGCCAGCAGTTACGCGAGTCAGCCCCAGCATTTT. The genes are TRBV12-3 or TRBV12-4 and TRBJ1-5; D is unresolved. V shed 4 bases and J shed 6 bases, with 7 bases lying between them. The CDR3 extends over 12 amino acids.

This chain connects TRBV12-3 or TRBV12-4 to TRBJ2-7; D is undetermined. The V and J ends lost 6 bases and 3 bases respectively, with 12 bases between them. The length of the CDR3 is 13 residues. CDR3 nucleotide sequence: TGTGCCAGCAGCTATGGAGTACTCTACGAGCAGTACTTC. It codes for CASSYGVLYEQYF.

The chain has TRBV5-5 and TRBJ1-4; a weak D match, TRBD1 (5 bases). The V gene's germline CDR1 is SGHKS and CDR2 YYEKEE (reference sequence). V was pared by 0 bases and J by 5 bases, with 14 bases between. The CDR3 has 16 amino acids. CDR3 coding DNA: TGTGCCAGCAGCTTGGGAAGGGGTCCCCAAAATGAAAAACTGTTTTTT. It encodes CASSLGRGPQNEKLFF.

The V call is TRBV15, the J call TRBJ1-3; weak D call: TRBD1 (6 bases). Germline-derived CDR1 and CDR2 are LNHNV and YYDKDF (reference sequence). V lost 5 bases and J 0 bases, leaving 14 bases between the germline ends. This CDR3 has 16 amino acids. The CDR3 sequence is CATSEKGGPSGNTIYF. The CDR3 DNA reads TGTGCCACCAGCGAAAAAGGGGGTCCCTCTGGAAACACCATATATTTT. Filled out from reference TRBV15 and TRBJ1-3, the complete variable domain reads DAMVIQNPRYQVTQFGKPVTLSCSQTLNHNVMYWYQQKSSQAPKLLFHYYDKDFNNEADTPDNFQSRRPNTSFCFLDIRSPGLGDTAMYLCATSEKGGPSGNTIYFGEGSWLTVV.

This sequence joins TRBV27 and TRBJ2-2; 10 nucleotides match TRBD1. Germline values: CDR1 MNHEY, CDR2 SMNVEV (reference sequence). The CDR3 runs 19 residues. With V trimmed by 6 bases and J by 4 bases, 17 bases remained unmatched. CDR3 protein: CASSQYGGTGVFGTGELFF. As DNA, the CDR3 is TGTGCCAGCAGCCAATACGGCGGGACAGGGGTATTTGGCACCGGGGAGCTGTTTTTT.

This clone has a single count. The chain joins TRBV5-6 to TRBJ1-5; 8 bases line up with TRBD1. The CDR3 runs 15 residues. Trimming took 0 bases from V and 6 from J; bases not matched to a gene: 5. Germline CDR1 SGHDT, CDR2 YYEEEE. In DNA form, the CDR3 reads TGTGCCAGCAGCTTGGGACAGGGGATCAGTCAGCCCCAGCATTTT. This translates into CASSLGQGISQPQHF.

This chain connects TRBV15 to TRBJ2-7; 8 bases agree with TRBD2. Trimming at V came to 0 bases and at J to 6 bases, leaving 7 bases not matched to a gene. In germline, CDR1 is LNHNV, CDR2 YYDKDF (reference sequence). This CDR3 comprises 15 residues. CDR3 nucleotides: TGTGCCACCAGCAGAGAAGGACTAGCTATCTCCGAGCAGTACTTC. Residues: CATSREGLAISEQYF.

This chain connects TRBV4-1 to TRBJ1-2; 8 bases align to TRBD1. Germline assignment: CDR1 MGHRA and CDR2 YSYEKL. Trimming took 5 bases from V and 2 from J; bases not matched to a gene: 4. This CDR3 is 14 amino acids long. The CDR3 region is CASSMTGENYGYTF. In nucleotides, the CDR3 is TGCGCCAGCAGCATGACAGGGGAGAACTATGGCTACACCTTC.

The chain's CDR3 is CASSIGRLAGGHSYEQYF. The DNA for the CDR3 is TGTGCCAGTAGTATCGGGCGACTAGCGGGGGGCCATTCCTACGAGCAGTACTTC. V gene TRBV19 combines with J gene TRBJ2-7, with 13 bases that match TRBD2. The CDR3 is 18 amino acids. J gave up 1 base and V 3 bases, and 9 bases lay outside the gene matches. Germline loops: CDR1 LNHDA, CDR2 SQIVND (reference sequence).

The rearrangement joins TRBV4-1 to TRBJ1-4; D gene unclear. The CDR3 is 16 amino acids. Germline-derived CDR1 and CDR2 are MGHRA and YSYEKL. V lost 0 bases and J lost 0, with 8 bases in between. The DNA for the CDR3 is TGCGCCAGCAGCCAAGATGCGGTGGCAACTAATGAAAAACTGTTTTTT. Its translation: CASSQDAVATNEKLFF.

This chain joins TRBV3-1 (or the pseudogene TRBV3-2) and TRBJ2-7; TRBD2 is a possible D gene (6 bases). V shed 0 bases and J shed 0 bases, with 12 bases lying between them. The CDR3 is made up of 16 amino acids. Germline-derived CDR1 and CDR2 are LGHDT and YNNKEL (reference sequence). The CDR3 bases are TGTGCCAGCAGCCAAGATCTGATCGGGGGCTCCTACGAGCAGTACTTC. Encoded protein: CASSQDLIGGSYEQYF.

For this clone: Other DNA sequences in the same sample also yield this CDR3. This chain uses TRBV19 with TRBJ1-5, with D possibly TRBD1 on 5 matching bases. CDR1 is LNHDA and CDR2 is SQIVND in the germline V gene (reference sequence). V gave up 1 base and J gave up 7 bases, with 8 bases separating them. The length of the CDR3 is 13 residues. CDR3 sequence: CASSIVGGQPQHF. The CDR3 nucleotides read TGTGCCAGTAGTATAGTGGGGGGACAGCCCCAGCATTTT.

The V and J genes are TRBV5-1 and TRBJ2-2, with D maybe TRBD2 (6 bases). CDR3 length equals 16 residues. In germline, CDR1 is SGHRS, CDR2 YFSETQ. V was cut by 2 bases and J by 4 bases, with 15 bases left in between. This chain's CDR3 is CASSFQGGEGTGELFF. CDR3 DNA: TGCGCCAGCAGCTTTCAAGGCGGGGAAGGCACCGGGGAGCTGTTTTTT.

Only one count was recorded for this clone. This chain connects TRBV6-1 to TRBJ1-1; 8 positions match TRBD1. This CDR3 comprises 14 residues. Germline CDR1 and CDR2: MNHNS and SASEGT. Trimming removed 3 bases from V and 5 bases from J; junction bases left unmatched: 5. CDR3 in DNA: TGTGCCAGCAGTGAGGGACAGGTGTTAACTGAAGCTTTCTTT. Its translation is CASSEGQVLTEAFF.

The count of this clone is one. The V call is TRBV5-1, the J call TRBJ2-7, with 9 bases identical to TRBD1. The CDR3 extends over 14 amino acids. CDR1 is SGHRS and CDR2 is YFSETQ in the germline V gene. V was clipped by 5 bases and J by 3 bases; unmatched bases: 6. The CDR3 here is CASSWDRVGYEQYF. CDR3 in DNA: TGCGCCAGCAGTTGGGACAGGGTTGGCTACGAGCAGTACTTC. The full variable domain, completed using reference TRBV5-1 and TRBJ2-7, is KAGVTQTPRYLIKTRGQQVTLSCSPISGHRSVSWYQQTPGQGLQFLFEYFSETQRNKGNFPGRFSGRQFSNSRSEMNVSTLELGDSALYLCASSWDRVGYEQYFGPGTRLTVT.

CDR3 region: CASSRDSNTEAFF. The CDR3 DNA follows: TGCGCCAGCAGCAGAGATTCGAACACTGAAGCTTTCTTT. The rearrangement uses TRBV5-1 and TRBJ1-1; D not resolved. Germline values: CDR1 SGHRS, CDR2 YFSETQ. The CDR3 spans 13 residues. Trimming shortened V by 4 bases and J by 1 base, and 8 bases separated the two germline ends.

The V gene is TRBV6-1, the J gene TRBJ2-1; D may be TRBD2 (5 bases). This CDR3 has 17 amino acids. CDR1 and CDR2 (germline): MNHNS, SASEGT. V lost 0 bases to trimming and J lost 0 bases, with 12 bases between them. The CDR3 sequence is CASSEADGVSSYNEQFF. The DNA of the CDR3 is TGTGCCAGCAGTGAAGCCGACGGGGTAAGCTCCTACAATGAGCAGTTCTTC.

The chain employs TRBV7-6 and TRBJ2-5; TRBD1 agrees at 9 bases. CDR1 and CDR2 (germline): SGHVS, FNYEAQ. This CDR3 region has 14 residues. V lost 5 bases, J lost 4 bases, and 5 bases stayed unmatched. This CDR3 is CASSPTGGRETQYF. Here the CDR3 DNA reads TGTGCCAGCAGCCCGACAGGGGGACGAGAGACCCAGTACTTC.

This chain connects TRBV28 to TRBJ1-5, with a possible D match to TRBD1 (6 bases). Germline loops: CDR1 MDHEN, CDR2 SYDVKM. Trimming cost V 2 bases and J 7 bases, with 15 bases left between them. The CDR3 contains 15 residues. Here the CDR3 reads CASSLSRRGNQPQHF. The CDR3 DNA reads as TGTGCCAGCAGTTTAAGTCGCAGGGGTAACCAGCCCCAGCATTTT. Complete variable domain (other parts from reference TRBV28 and TRBJ1-5): DVKVTQSSRYLVKRTGEKVFLECVQDMDHENMFWYRQDPGLGLRLIYFSYDVKMKEKGDIPEGYSVSREKKERFSLILESASTNQTSMYLCASSLSRRGNQPQHFGDGTRLSIL.

V and J are TRBV3-1 (or the pseudogene TRBV3-2) and TRBJ2-1; 9 nucleotides agree with TRBD1. Germline trimming cut 3 bases from V and 12 bases from J; bases unmatched to any gene: 15. CDR3 length equals 16 residues. In germline, CDR1 is LGHDT, CDR2 YNNKEL (reference sequence). CDR3 sequence: CASSQSPDRGHIGQFF. Here the CDR3 DNA reads TGTGCCAGCAGCCAGTCCCCGGACAGGGGACATATTGGGCAGTTCTTC.

This rearrangement joins TRBV12-3 or TRBV12-4 to TRBJ1-2, with TRBD1 matching over 7 bases. V lost 6 bases to trimming and J lost 2 bases; unmatched junction nucleotides: 3. The CDR3 length is 13 residues. The CDR3 sequence is CASSPRGNYGYTF. Here the CDR3 DNA reads TGTGCCAGCAGCCCCAGGGGGAACTATGGCTACACCTTC.

CDR3 nucleotide sequence: TGTGCCAGCAGCCCCCGTCTAGCGGGGAACACAGATACGCAGTATTTT. It is translated as CASSPRLAGNTDTQYF. The chain employs TRBV11-2 and TRBJ2-3; 9 nucleotides align to TRBD2. This CDR3 contains 16 residues. The germline V gene has CDR1 SGHAT and CDR2 FQNNGV. The V segment lost 5 bases and the J segment 2 bases; nucleotides outside the gene matches: 8.

The chain joins TRBV27 to TRBJ2-7; maybe TRBD2 (6 bases). Trimming left V 6 bases short and J 3 bases short, with 18 bases between. Per the germline V gene, CDR1 is MNHEY and CDR2 is SMNVEV (reference sequence). The CDR3 has 15 residues. Here the CDR3 reads CASSRTGTSVYEQYF. CDR3 nucleotides: TGTGCCAGCAGCCGCACGGGGACTTCGGTCTACGAGCAGTACTTC.

The rearrangement links TRBV29-1 to TRBJ1-1, with 8 bases aligning to TRBD1. The V gene's germline CDR1 is SQVTM and CDR2 ANQGSEA. With V trimmed by 7 bases and J by 4 bases, 11 bases remained unmatched. The CDR3 has 14 residues. CDR3 in DNA: TGCAGCGGATCAAGGACAGGGCGGCCCACTGAAGCTTTCTTT. Translation: CSGSRTGRPTEAFF.

The chain couples TRBV6-1 to TRBJ2-7; 12 nucleotides match TRBD2. CDR3 length: 14 amino acids. J gave up 2 bases and V 6 bases, and 2 bases lay outside the gene matches. Germline V gene sequence: CDR1 MNHNS, CDR2 SASEGT. The CDR3 coding sequence is TGTGCCAGCAGCACTAGCGGGGGGACCTACGAGCAGTACTTC. Its translation is CASSTSGGTYEQYF.

This chain connects TRBV4-2 to TRBJ1-3; the D is unclear. There are 14 residues in the CDR3. Per germline, CDR1 LGHNA and CDR2 YNFKEQ. Trimming shortened V by 1 base and J by 9 bases, and 13 bases separated the two germline ends. The CDR3 coding sequence is TGTGCCAGCAGCCAAGTCCAGCCGGGAGTCACCATATATTTT. It specifies CASSQVQPGVTIYF.

The chain couples TRBV7-2 to TRBJ1-6, with TRBD1 matching 7 bases. V lost 4 bases, J lost 9 bases, and 12 bases stayed unmatched. CDR1 SGHTA and CDR2 FQGNSA come from the germline V gene. There are 16 residues in the CDR3. CDR3 nucleotides: TGTGCCAGCAGCTCGCGAATAAACAGGGGAAGTTCACCCCTCCACTTT. This sequence encodes CASSSRINRGSSPLHF.